This T cell receptor beta chain emerged from a study of blood T cells in healthy people across ages. CDR3 length: 12 residues. Germline V lookup: CDR1 SGHRS, CDR2 YFSETQ. V lost 2 bases and J lost 5, with 8 bases in between. Alongside a J-beta primer mix, a sample-barcoded 5' primer served in a second PCR lasting about 7 to 11 cycles. Each of the cDNA molecules was tagged by a template-switch adaptor with 12 random nucleotides. MiXCR, applied by TCRdb to the 5' RACE reads, yields one record per CDR3 protein. The table lists around 1,100,000 distinct CDR3 sequences, 35% to 45% of them singletons. The chain uses TRBV5-1 and TRBJ2-7; no clear D. The sample was blood. This TCR came from a man between 18 and 29 years old in good health. CDR3 bases: TGCGCCAGCAGCTTACCCTCAAACGAGCAGTACTTC. Translation gives CASSLPSNEQYF. Looking up the rest from reference TRBV5-1 and TRBJ2-7 gives the full variable domain: KAGVTQTPRYLIKTRGQQVTLSCSPISGHRSVSWYQQTPGQGLQFLFEYFSETQRNKGNFPGRFSGRQFSNSRSEMNVSTLELGDSALYLCASSLPSNEQYFGPGTRLTVT.